The 26 T cell receptor beta chains below were found in one sample sequenced in a study of T cells in Graves' hyperthyroidism and ophthalmopathy. RNA transcripts gave rise to amplified TCR beta CDR3 regions. The TCR CDR3 was amplified in a first-round RT-PCR using the HTBI primer set. Using its own MiXCR run on the multiplex PCR reads, TCRdb lists one record per CDR3 protein. This repertoire shows about 400,000 distinct CDR3 sequences, around 14% found once; its top ten account for about 9.1%. The sequenced material came from blood. These receptors originate from a woman in her late teens or twenties with Graves' hyperthyroidism.

This clonotype was seen a single time. The chain joins TRBV11-2 to TRBJ2-7; D might be TRBD2 (7 bases). Trimming left V 5 bases short and J 5 bases short, with 19 bases between. This CDR3 spans 15 amino acids. CDR1 SGHAT and CDR2 FQNNGV come from the germline V gene. This chain's CDR3 is CASSPPRGAPHEQYF. The CDR3 DNA reads as TGTGCCAGCAGCCCTCCCCGGGGGGCTCCCCACGAGCAGTACTTC.

This clonotype was counted at least ten times. The rearrangement links TRBV2 to TRBJ2-7; TRBD1 aligns across 12 bases. In germline, CDR1 is SNHLY, CDR2 FYNNEI. The CDR3 consists of 14 residues. V trimming: 3 bases; J trimming: 6 bases; junction bases outside the gene matches: 3. The CDR3 here is CASSDVGQGAEQYF. The CDR3 DNA reads as TGTGCCAGCAGTGATGTGGGACAGGGGGCCGAGCAGTACTTC.

This clonotype was counted at least ten times. This chain links TRBV3-1 with TRBJ1-1; D is ambiguous. Germline assignment: CDR1 LGHDT and CDR2 YNNKEL (reference sequence). This CDR3 region has 15 residues. V was trimmed by 1 base and J by 0 bases, leaving 9 bases between them. CDR3 sequence reads: CASSQGAWLNTEAFF. In DNA, the CDR3 is TGTGCCAGCAGCCAAGGGGCATGGCTGAACACTGAAGCTTTCTTT.

At least ten counts were recorded for this clonotype. V usage is TRBV20-1 and J usage is TRBJ1-3; D is ambiguous. Per the germline V gene, CDR1 is DFQATT and CDR2 is SNEGSKA (reference sequence). V shed 3 bases and J shed 4 bases, with 10 bases lying between them. This CDR3 is built from 13 residues. Written as DNA, the CDR3 is TGCAGTGCTAGGTCAGGTGGGGGAAACACCATATATTTT. Translating it yields CSARSGGGNTIYF.

This clonotype was detected ten times or more. This chain links TRBV28 with TRBJ1-1; tentative D call: TRBD1 (6 bases). This CDR3 contains 15 residues. Trimming removed 6 bases from V and 2 bases from J, with 16 bases in between. Germline CDR1 MDHEN, CDR2 SYDVKM. CDR3 protein: CASSPIDRPNTEAFF. The CDR3 region has the DNA TGTGCCAGCAGCCCCATTGACAGGCCAAACACTGAAGCTTTCTTT.

In this sample, this clonotype turned up many times. The chain carries TRBV15 and TRBJ1-1; a weak D match, TRBD1 (6 bases). Germline CDR1 and CDR2: LNHNV and YYDKDF (reference sequence). The CDR3 loop spans 16 amino acids. V was trimmed by 0 bases and J by 5 bases, leaving 16 bases between them. For the CDR3, the DNA is TGTGCCACCAGCAGAGATTACGGCAGGGGAGGGACTGAAGCTTTCTTT. Protein: CATSRDYGRGGTEAFF.

This clonotype came up many times. The chain is built from TRBV28 and TRBJ1-2; weak D call: TRBD1 (5 bases). The CDR3 is made up of 13 amino acids. Looked up from germline, CDR1 is MDHEN and CDR2 is SYDVKM. V was cut by 10 bases and J by 6 bases, with 18 bases left in between. CDR3 sequence reads: CAIRTAIRDGYTF. DNA of the CDR3: TGTGCCATCCGTACCGCAATCAGGGATGGCTACACCTTC.

This clonotype was recorded many times. The V call is TRBV28, the J call TRBJ1-4; possible D gene TRBD1, 5 bases. Germline V gene lookup returns CDR1 MDHEN and CDR2 SYDVKM. The germline V and J ends were trimmed by 2 bases and 0 bases, with 7 bases remaining between them. This CDR3 is built from 15 residues. The CDR3 protein is CASSLGAATNEKLFF. CDR3 in DNA: TGTGCCAGCAGTTTAGGGGCTGCAACTAATGAAAAACTGTTTTTT.

This clonotype was recorded at least ten times. The rearrangement links TRBV10-3 to TRBJ2-1, with TRBD2 matching 8 bases. The germline V gene has CDR1 ENHRY and CDR2 SYGVKD. The length of the CDR3 is 14 residues. V was clipped by 2 bases and J by 6 bases; unmatched bases: 3. CDR3 residues: CAISEGLAGNEQFF. CDR3 bases: TGTGCCATCAGTGAGGGGCTAGCGGGCAATGAGCAGTTCTTC.

This clonotype was picked up many times. This rearrangement joins TRBV11-2 to TRBJ2-5; no clear D. Trimming left V 5 bases short and J 5 bases short, with 15 bases between. Germline CDR1 is SGHAT and CDR2 is FQNNGV. The CDR3 totals 14 residues. The CDR3 nucleotides read TGTGCCAGCAGCCCGCCCCGGCAAGAGGAGACCCAGTACTTC. Translating it yields CASSPPRQEETQYF.

This clonotype was counted at least ten times. This chain connects TRBV15 to TRBJ2-3, with D maybe TRBD1 (6 bases). V was shortened by 4 bases and J by 1 base, with 18 bases between the two germline ends. From germline, CDR1 is LNHNV and CDR2 YYDKDF (reference sequence). The CDR3 contains 17 residues. As DNA, the CDR3 is TGTGCCACCAGCAATTTGACAGGATGGTATGGCACAGATACGCAGTATTTT. It codes for CATSNLTGWYGTDTQYF.

This clonotype has more than one count but fewer than ten. The V and J genes are TRBV3-1 and TRBJ1-1; D ambiguous. Germline CDR1 LGHDT, CDR2 YNNKEL (reference sequence). The ends were cut back, 2 bases at V and 4 bases at J, with 14 bases in the middle. This CDR3 comprises 15 residues. The CDR3 DNA is TGTGCCAGCAGCCAACGTACTAGTGGGGTCACTGAAGCTTTCTTT. This gives the protein CASSQRTSGVTEAFF.

This clonotype was seen a few times. The J gene is TRBJ1-6, the V gene TRBV4-2, with D unresolved. Germline-derived CDR1 and CDR2 are LGHNA and YNFKEQ. The CDR3 contains 17 residues. V was trimmed by 0 bases and J by 3 bases, leaving 12 bases between them. The CDR3 loop is CASSQDRRTVYNSPLHF. CDR3 bases: TGTGCCAGCAGCCAAGATCGGAGAACGGTCTATAATTCACCCCTCCACTTT.

The rearrangement links TRBV11-2 to TRBJ2-3; D not resolved. CDR3 length: 17 residues. The germline V gene has CDR1 SGHAT and CDR2 FQNNGV. The V gene lost 5 bases and the J gene lost 1 base, with 19 bases spanning the gap. CDR3 DNA: TGTGCCAGCAGCCCATCACGCCGGGCGTCGGGCACAGATACGCAGTATTTT. Its translation: CASSPSRRASGTDTQYF.

This clonotype came up many times. This chain connects TRBV7-9 to TRBJ2-1, with 11 positions matching TRBD1. The CDR3 spans 12 residues. Germline CDR1 reads SEHNR; CDR2 reads FQNEAQ (reference sequence). Trimming at V came to 4 bases and at J to 15 bases, leaving 5 bases not matched to a gene. CDR3 DNA sequence: TGTGCCAGCAGCTCCGGGACAGGGGGGAGGTTCTTC. Encoded protein: CASSSGTGGRFF. The entire variable domain, with the rest obtained from reference TRBV7-9 and TRBJ2-1, is as follows: DTGVSQNPRHKITKRGQNVTFRCDPISEHNRLYWYRQTLGQGPEFLTYFQNEAQLEKSRLLSDRFSAERPKGSFSTLEIQRTEQGDSAMYLCASSSGTGGRFFGPGTRLTVL.

The chain has TRBV29-1 and TRBJ2-7, with 8 bases matching TRBD2. Germline CDR1 SQVTM, CDR2 ANQGSEA. This CDR3 is built from 16 residues. V was clipped by 4 bases and J by 6 bases; unmatched bases: 17. This chain's CDR3 is CSVVNSPGTSRLEQYF. Here the CDR3 DNA reads TGCAGCGTTGTTAATAGCCCCGGGACTAGTCGGCTCGAGCAGTACTTC.

Many counts were recorded for this clonotype. This chain uses TRBV28 with TRBJ2-5; the D call may be TRBD1 or TRBD2 (6 bases each). The length of the CDR3 is 15 residues. V shed 2 bases and J shed 2 bases, with 12 bases lying between them. Germline lookup yields CDR1 MDHEN and CDR2 SYDVKM. Here the CDR3 DNA reads TGTGCCAGCAGTTTAAGGCAGGGGAGGCAAGAGACCCAGTACTTC. This sequence encodes CASSLRQGRQETQYF.

At least ten counts were recorded for this clonotype. The gene calls are TRBV7-2 and TRBJ2-1; D unclear. V lost 6 bases and J lost 0, with 9 bases in between. CDR1 is SGHTA and CDR2 is FQGNSA in the germline V gene. The CDR3 sequence is 14 residues long. The CDR3 DNA follows: TGTGCCAGCAGTTCCAAAGCCTCCTACAATGAGCAGTTCTTC. This sequence encodes CASSSKASYNEQFF.

The chain employs TRBV20-1 and TRBJ2-3; TRBD2 matches at 7 bases. CDR3 length equals 14 residues. J gave up 2 bases and V 3 bases, and 5 bases lay outside the gene matches. Looked up from germline, CDR1 is DFQATT and CDR2 is SNEGSKA (reference sequence). The CDR3 is CSASASGFTDTQYF. DNA for the CDR3: TGCAGTGCTAGTGCTAGCGGTTTCACAGATACGCAGTATTTT.

This clonotype was recorded at least ten times. The V and J genes are TRBV6-1 and TRBJ2-2; D possibly corresponds to TRBD1 (5 bases). The V gene's germline CDR1 is MNHNS and CDR2 SASEGT. Trimming shortened V by 2 bases and J by 7 bases, and 11 bases separated the two germline ends. This CDR3 is 14 amino acids long. The CDR3 reads CASSEFRESGELFF. The CDR3 DNA sequence: TGTGCCAGCAGTGAATTCAGGGAAAGCGGGGAGCTGTTTTTT.

This clonotype was counted at least ten times. This chain links TRBV12-3 or TRBV12-4 with TRBJ1-4; D not resolved. V lost 5 bases, J lost 6 bases, and 10 bases lay in between. The CDR3 loop spans 13 amino acids. The CDR3 reads CASSAGRDEKLFF. CDR3 nucleotide sequence: TGTGCCAGCAGTGCGGGGAGGGATGAAAAACTGTTTTTT.

This clonotype has a count of ten or more. The V gene is TRBV5-1, the J gene TRBJ2-1; no clear D. Germline values: CDR1 SGHRS, CDR2 YFSETQ. The ends were cut back, 0 bases at V and 8 bases at J, with 15 bases in the middle. This CDR3 comprises 15 residues. CDR3 sequence reads: CASSLDVGPPDEQFF. DNA of the CDR3: TGCGCCAGCAGCTTGGATGTGGGCCCCCCCGATGAGCAGTTCTTC.

The J gene is TRBJ2-2, the V gene TRBV19; D ambiguous. Germline V lookup: CDR1 LNHDA, CDR2 SQIVND (reference sequence). This CDR3 is 15 amino acids long. Trimming left V 7 bases short and J 2 bases short, with 14 bases between. CDR3 protein: CASITAAGNTGELFF. Written as DNA, the CDR3 is TGTGCCAGTATCACGGCCGCTGGAAACACCGGGGAGCTGTTTTTT.

This clonotype was recorded a few times. This chain links TRBV6-1 with TRBJ2-2; 12 bases are shared with TRBD1. Per germline, CDR1 MNHNS and CDR2 SASEGT. V was pared by 8 bases and J by 7 bases, with 2 bases of the junction left unmatched. This CDR3 comprises 13 residues. The CDR3: CASWDRGHGELFF. Here the CDR3 DNA reads TGTGCCAGCTGGGACAGGGGGCACGGGGAGCTGTTTTTT.

The table lists this clonotype with many counts. J is TRBJ2-3 and V is TRBV28; D is possibly TRBD2 (6 bases). Trimming removed 3 bases from V and 2 bases from J, with 12 bases in between. This CDR3 region has 15 residues. Germline assignment: CDR1 MDHEN and CDR2 SYDVKM. CDR3 protein: CASSLIGGDTDTQYF. The CDR3, as DNA: TGTGCCAGCAGTTTGATCGGGGGAGACACAGATACGCAGTATTTT.

This clonotype was recorded at least ten times. The chain combines TRBV6-1 with TRBJ1-2; TRBD1 agrees at 8 bases. Germline trimming cut 7 bases from V and 2 bases from J; bases unmatched to any gene: 12. The germline V gene has CDR1 MNHNS and CDR2 SASEGT. The CDR3 sequence is 16 residues long. The CDR3 here is CASILTGGFSNYGYTF. The CDR3 bases are TGTGCCAGCATTCTAACAGGGGGATTCTCAAACTATGGCTACACCTTC.